The present TCR beta chain was sequenced within a study of T cell changes during pregnancy in multiple sclerosis. TCRdb's copy holds only in-frame clones and misses some; the assay was immunoSEQ multiplex PCR. The sample has tens of thousands of clones; around 93% are singletons. This CDR3 has 16 amino acids. V lost 6 bases and J lost 3; bases outside the gene matches: 11. CDR1 and CDR2 from the germline V gene are SNHLY and FYNNEI. Here the sequenced sample was CD8+ T cells from peripheral blood mononuclear cells, taken in the second trimester of pregnancy. The gene calls are TRBV2 and TRBJ1-5, with TRBD1 matching 7 bases. This sequence was found in a female donor with multiple sclerosis, enrolled in a pregnancy study. The CDR3 bases are TGTGCCAGCAGAGGAACAGGGGACTTAGCCAATCAGCCCCAGCATTTT. Its protein is CASRGTGDLANQPQHF.